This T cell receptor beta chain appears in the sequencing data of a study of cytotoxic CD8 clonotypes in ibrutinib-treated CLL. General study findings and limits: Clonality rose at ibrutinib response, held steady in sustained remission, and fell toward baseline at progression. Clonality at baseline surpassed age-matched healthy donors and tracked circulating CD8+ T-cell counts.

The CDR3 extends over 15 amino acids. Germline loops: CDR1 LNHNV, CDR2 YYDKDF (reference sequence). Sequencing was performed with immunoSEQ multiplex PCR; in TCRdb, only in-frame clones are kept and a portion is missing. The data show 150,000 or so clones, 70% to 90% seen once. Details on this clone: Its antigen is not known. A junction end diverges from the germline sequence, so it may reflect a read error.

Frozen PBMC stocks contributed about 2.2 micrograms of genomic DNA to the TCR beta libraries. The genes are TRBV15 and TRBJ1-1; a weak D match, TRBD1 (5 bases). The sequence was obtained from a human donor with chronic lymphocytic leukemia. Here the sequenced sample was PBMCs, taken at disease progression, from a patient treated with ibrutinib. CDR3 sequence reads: CATSREEGLQAEAFF. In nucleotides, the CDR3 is TGTGCCACCAGCCGAGAGGAGGGGCTTCAGGCTGAAGCTTTCTTT.